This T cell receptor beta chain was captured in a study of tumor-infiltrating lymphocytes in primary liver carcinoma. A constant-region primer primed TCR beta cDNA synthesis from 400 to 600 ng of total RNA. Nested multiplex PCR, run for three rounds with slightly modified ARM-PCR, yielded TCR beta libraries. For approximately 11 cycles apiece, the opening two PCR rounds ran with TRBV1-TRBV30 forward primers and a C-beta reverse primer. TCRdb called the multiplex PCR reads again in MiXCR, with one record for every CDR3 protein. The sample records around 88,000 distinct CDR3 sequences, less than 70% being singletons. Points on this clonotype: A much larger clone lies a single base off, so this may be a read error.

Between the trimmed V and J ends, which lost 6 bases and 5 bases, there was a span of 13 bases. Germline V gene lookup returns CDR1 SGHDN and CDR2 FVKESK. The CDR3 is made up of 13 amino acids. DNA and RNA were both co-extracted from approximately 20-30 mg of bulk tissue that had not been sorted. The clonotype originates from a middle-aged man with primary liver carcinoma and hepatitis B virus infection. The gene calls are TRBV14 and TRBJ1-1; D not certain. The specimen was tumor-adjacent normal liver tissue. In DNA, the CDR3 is TGTGCCAGCAGGGGTCCCTGGAAGACTGAAGCTTTCTTT. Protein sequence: CASRGPWKTEAFF.